A single sample gave rise to the 11 T cell receptor beta chains below, sequenced in a study of neoadjuvant nivolumab and ipilimumab in lung cancer. TCRdb keeps only in-frame clones here, not all; method: immunoSEQ multiplex PCR. The sample has some 17,000 clones, 60% to 80% seen once. The specimen was tumor tissue, collected after neoadjuvant nivolumab, alone or with ipilimumab, at or shortly before surgery. These receptors were obtained from an adult with non-small cell lung cancer.

This chain uses TRBV5-1 with TRBJ1-1; no definite D call. The CDR3 is made up of 15 amino acids. Germline loops: CDR1 SGHRS, CDR2 YFSETQ. V was cut by 0 bases and J by 1 base, with 10 bases left in between. The chain's CDR3 is CASSLGTVSNTEAFF. The CDR3 DNA is TGCGCCAGCAGCTTGGGAACGGTATCGAACACTGAAGCTTTCTTT.

This chain connects TRBV2 to TRBJ1-2; D gene unclear. The germline CDR1 and CDR2 sequences are SNHLY and FYNNEI. The CDR3 runs to 12 residues. V was trimmed by 6 bases and J by 2 bases, leaving 7 bases between them. The CDR3 coding sequence is TGTGCCAGCAGAGGACTGAACTATGGCTACACCTTC. It specifies CASRGLNYGYTF.

The chain carries TRBV7-6 and TRBJ1-2; possibly TRBD1 for D (5 bases). V was shortened by 0 bases and J by 4 bases, with 12 bases between the two germline ends. Germline V gives CDR1 SGHVS, CDR2 FNYEAQ. The CDR3 spans 15 residues. The CDR3 coding sequence is TGTGCCAGCAGCTTAGCGTCCTCGGGGGGCTATGGCTACACCTTC. It is translated as CASSLASSGGYGYTF.

This clone was seen only a few times. The chain joins TRBV29-1 to TRBJ2-7, with TRBD2 matching 14 bases. The CDR3 contains 16 residues. CDR1 and CDR2 from the germline V gene are SQVTM and ANQGSEA. V lost 5 bases and J lost 4; bases outside the gene matches: 10. Here the CDR3 reads CSVQPGTSGGIYEQYF. DNA for the CDR3: TGCAGCGTTCAGCCCGGGACTAGCGGGGGAATATACGAGCAGTACTTC.

CDR3 bases: TGTGCCAGCCGACTGCAGGACAGGGATAATTCACCCCTCCACTTT. It translates to CASRLQDRDNSPLHF. V and J are TRBV2 and TRBJ1-6; 8 nucleotides line up with TRBD1. Germline CDR1 SNHLY, CDR2 FYNNEI. V trimming: 8 bases; J trimming: 5 bases; junction bases outside the gene matches: 8. This CDR3 region has 15 residues.

The chain employs TRBV6-5 and TRBJ1-1; D is undetermined. Germline V gene data show CDR1 as MNHEY and CDR2 as SVGAGI. Trimming removed 6 bases from V and 7 bases from J, with 12 bases in between. This CDR3 spans 12 amino acids. For the CDR3, the DNA is TGTGCCAGCAGACGCCGCCAAGGTGAAGCTTTCTTT. Protein sequence: CASRRRQGEAFF.

The genes are TRBV5-1 and TRBJ1-6; maybe TRBD1 (5 bases). Germline V gene data show CDR1 as SGHRS and CDR2 as YFSETQ. This CDR3 is 14 amino acids long. Trimming took 2 bases from V and 9 from J, leaving 12 bases between them. The CDR3 region has the DNA TGCGCCAGCAGCTTAGGGGATCCTAGTTCACCCCTCCACTTT. Translating it yields CASSLGDPSSPLHF.

V and J are TRBV7-2 and TRBJ2-7; D remains ambiguous. CDR1 SGHTA and CDR2 FQGNSA come from the germline V gene. Trimming cost V 4 bases and J 2 bases, with 12 bases left between them. The CDR3 is made up of 14 amino acids. In DNA form, the CDR3 reads TGTGCCAGCAGCTGGACGGGTAAGACCTACGAGCAGTACTTC. Translation: CASSWTGKTYEQYF.

The rearrangement links TRBV5-1 to TRBJ2-2; D could derive from TRBD1 or TRBD2 (6 bases each). This CDR3 spans 13 amino acids. With 7 bases removed from V and 2 bases from J, the gap between germline ends came to 9 bases. In germline, CDR1 is SGHRS, CDR2 YFSETQ. The CDR3 here is CASQGTNTGELFF. CDR3 coding DNA: TGCGCCAGCCAGGGGACTAACACCGGGGAGCTGTTTTTT.

This clone was found once. This chain connects TRBV5-6 to TRBJ1-1, with D possibly TRBD1 on 5 matching bases. The CDR3 loop spans 13 amino acids. V shed 4 bases and J shed 10 bases, with 17 bases lying between them. In germline, CDR1 is SGHDT, CDR2 YYEEEE. In nucleotides, the CDR3 is TGTGCCAGCAGCGGGACGGGAACCCCAGGAGCTTTCTTT. Its protein product is CASSGTGTPGAFF. Based on the CDR3 plus reference TRBV5-6 and TRBJ1-1, the full variable domain is DAGVTQSPTHLIKTRGQQVTLRCSPKSGHDTVSWYQQALGQGPQFIFQYYEEEERQRGNFPDRFSGHQFPNYSSELNVNALLLGDSALYLCASSGTGTPGAFFGQGTRLTVV.

V is TRBV7-9 and J is TRBJ2-5, with D maybe TRBD2 (6 bases). CDR1 is SEHNR and CDR2 is FQNEAQ in the germline V gene (reference sequence). V lost 1 base and J 4 bases, leaving 10 bases between the germline ends. The CDR3 covers 14 residues. The DNA of the CDR3 is TGTGCCAGCAGCTTAGGCGGGGCCGGAGAGACCCAGTACTTC. It encodes CASSLGGAGETQYF. The full variable domain, completed using reference TRBV7-9 and TRBJ2-5, is DTGVSQNPRHKITKRGQNVTFRCDPISEHNRLYWYRQTLGQGPEFLTYFQNEAQLEKSRLLSDRFSAERPKGSFSTLEIQRTEQGDSAMYLCASSLGGAGETQYFGPGTRLLVL.